A selection of T cell receptor beta chains follows, all from one sample in a study of cytomegalovirus exposure and HLA in healthy donors. The protocol was immunoSEQ multiplex PCR, while the TCRdb copy is restricted to in-frame clones and leaves out a portion. The table has about 120,000 clones, roughly 72% seen once. Sequenced: PBMCs. These receptor sequences come from a woman aged 50 to 60 in good health and CMV-seropositive. CDR3s include the opening cysteine and the closing phenylalanine or tryptophan. D genes are given only for firm matches. The size of a clone is reported for some rows only, either as once, few or many, or as a class for expanded clones.

11	once	TRBV28	TRBJ2-3	TRBD1	TGTGCCGAGGGGACAGCAGATACGCAGTATTTT	CAEGTADTQYF
14	-	TRBV6-1	TRBJ1-2	-	TGTGCCAGCAGTGAGACCGAGAGGGACTATGGCTACACCTTC	CASSETERDYGYTF
16	-	TRBV30	TRBJ2-1	TRBD2	TGTGCCTGGACTATTCTGACTAGCGGACACAACAATGAGCAGTTCTTC	CAWTILTSGHNNEQFF
15	-	TRBV28	TRBJ1-1	TRBD1	TGTGCCAGCAGTTCGCCGGGACAGGGGCCACCTGAAGCTTTCTTT	CASSSPGQGPPEAFF
15	-	TRBV19	TRBJ1-5	-	TGTGCCAGTAGTATTTTAACGGAGAGTAATCAACCCCAGCATTTT	CASSILTESNQPQHF
12	-	TRBV29-1	TRBJ2-7	-	TGCAGCGTCACCGGACAGGGAGGGGAGCAGTACTTC	CSVTGQGGEQYF
14	-	TRBV6-1	TRBJ2-7	TRBD1	TGTGCCAGCAGTGAAAGGACAGGTTTCTACGAGCAGTACTTC	CASSERTGFYEQYF
11	few	TRBV29-1	TRBJ2-5	TRBD1	TGCAGCGTCGAGACAGGGGAGACCCAGTACTTC	CSVETGETQYF
15	-	TRBV4-1	TRBJ2-1	TRBD1	TGCGCCAGCAGCCAACCGGGACAGGGGGTAAATGAGCAGTTCTTC	CASSQPGQGVNEQFF
11	-	TRBV29-1	TRBJ2-1	-	TGCAGCGTAGACGACAACAATGAGCAGTTCTTC	CSVDDNNEQFF
14	-	TRBV6-1	TRBJ2-1	TRBD2	TGTGCCAGCAGGGCGGGGGGAGGTAACAATGAGCAGTTCTTC	CASRAGGGNNEQFF
14	-	TRBV10-3	TRBJ1-1	-	TGTGCCAGGCTAATGGGGGGAGACCTCACTGAAGCTTTCTTT	CARLMGGDLTEAFF
14	-	TRBV28	TRBJ1-2	TRBD1	TGTGCCAGCAGTTCCGGGACAGGGTCCTATGGCTACACCTTC	CASSSGTGSYGYTF
15	-	TRBV7-2	TRBJ2-7	TRBD2	TGTGCCAGCAGCGGCGGACTAGCGGGGCGCTACGAGCAGTACTTC	CASSGGLAGRYEQYF
16	-	TRBV11-2	TRBJ1-1	-	TGTGCCAGCAGCTACCTCATCGGACAGTTGAACACTGAAGCTTTCTTT	CASSYLIGQLNTEAFF
14	once	TRBV6-6	TRBJ2-1	-	TGTGCCAGCAGTTACCCGACCGGACTTAATGAGCAGTTCTTC	CASSYPTGLNEQFF
16	-	TRBV28	TRBJ1-1	TRBD1	TGTGCCAGCAGCACCGGACAGGGTAATCTTTTCCCTGAAGCTTTCTTT	CASSTGQGNLFPEAFF
18	-	TRBV5-1	TRBJ1-2	TRBD1	TGCGCCAGCAGCTTGGAAACAGGACAGGGGCCTTCCAACTATGGCTACACCTTC	CASSLETGQGPSNYGYTF
13	-	TRBV25-1	TRBJ2-2	-	TGTGCCAGCTACAGGGAGAACACCGGGGAGCTGTTTTTT	CASYRENTGELFF
17	-	TRBV7-2	TRBJ2-7	TRBD2	TGTGCCAGCAGCTTAGAGTGGGGGGGGACGGGGCGCGACGAGCAGTACTTC	CASSLEWGGTGRDEQYF
14	-	TRBV5-1	TRBJ1-3	-	TGCGCCAGCACAACGGAGGGACCTGGAAACACCATATATTTT	CASTTEGPGNTIYF
14	-	TRBV5-1	TRBJ1-3	TRBD1	TGCGCCAGCAGCCCCGGGACAGGGGGAAACACCATATATTTT	CASSPGTGGNTIYF
13	-	TRBV18	TRBJ2-5	-	TGTGCCAGCTCACCCGGGACTCAAGAGACCCAGTACTTC	CASSPGTQETQYF
15	-	TRBV7-2	TRBJ2-7	-	TGTGCCAGCAGCTTAGAGCCGCAGGGCCTCTACGAGCAGTACTTC	CASSLEPQGLYEQYF
16	-	TRBV18	TRBJ2-7	TRBD1	TGTGCCAGCTCACCTACGGTCGGACAGGGCTCCTACGAGCAGTACTTC	CASSPTVGQGSYEQYF
16	few	TRBV7-9	TRBJ2-6	TRBD1	TGTGCCAGCAGCATGGGACAGAGCTCTGGGGCCAACGTCCTGACTTTC	CASSMGQSSGANVLTF
15	-	TRBV2	TRBJ2-1	TRBD1	TGTGCCAGCAGCCCGGGACAGGGGTCCTACAATGAGCAGTTCTTC	CASSPGQGSYNEQFF
15	-	TRBV18	TRBJ1-5	-	TGTGCCAGCTCACCGTCAGGGCAAAGCGCTCAGCCCCAGCATTTT	CASSPSGQSAQPQHF
11	-	TRBV2	TRBJ2-5	-	TGTGCCAGCAGTGCCAAAGAGACCCAGTACTTC	CASSAKETQYF
14	-	TRBV7-2	TRBJ2-1	-	TGTGCCAGCAGCCCAATGGGGGGAGTCGATGAGCAGTTCTTC	CASSPMGGVDEQFF
14	-	TRBV5-1	TRBJ1-1	-	TGCGCCAGCAGCTTGGGCCAGGAAAGAACCGAAGCTTTCTTT	CASSLGQERTEAFF
15	once	TRBV27	TRBJ2-7	TRBD2	TGTGCCAGCCGCCCGACTAGCTCTCTTTCCTACGAGCAGTACTTC	CASRPTSSLSYEQYF
16	few	TRBV5-4	TRBJ1-2	TRBD1	TGTGCCAGCAGCTTTGAGGGAACAGGGGGCGCCTATGGCTACACCTTC	CASSFEGTGGAYGYTF
21	-	TRBV19	TRBJ2-6	TRBD1	TGTGCCAGTAGTAATGGGCGCCCTGACAGGGTTTCTCGCTCTGGGGCCAACGTCCTGACTTTC	CASSNGRPDRVSRSGANVLTF
13	-	TRBV18	TRBJ2-5	-	TGTGCCAGCTCACCAGACAGTTTGGGGACCCAGTACTTC	CASSPDSLGTQYF
15	-	TRBV19	TRBJ1-4	-	TGTGCCAGTAGTGCAGGGGATGCAACTAATGAAAAACTGTTTTTT	CASSAGDATNEKLFF
14	once	TRBV10-2	TRBJ1-2	-	TGCGCCAGCAGTGAGTCGTCCCCAAAGCGGGGCTACACCTTC	CASSESSPKRGYTF
18	few	TRBV5-6	TRBJ2-5	-	TGTGCCAGCAGCTCCCCCCTCGCCCCAGGTTCGTCAATGGAGACCCAGTACTTC	CASSSPLAPGSSMETQYF
11	-	TRBV4-1	TRBJ2-1	-	TGCGCCAGCAGCCAATTCGAGGAGCAGTTCTTC	CASSQFEEQFF
15	-	TRBV19	TRBJ1-5	TRBD1	TGTGCCAGTAGTCCCCAGGGGGGAGGCAATCAGCCCCAGCATTTT	CASSPQGGGNQPQHF
16	-	TRBV7-8	TRBJ2-2	-	TGTGCCAGCAGCTTAGAGCTAGCGCAAAACACCGGGGAGCTGTTTTTT	CASSLELAQNTGELFF
12	once	TRBV30	TRBJ1-3	-	TGTGCCTGGAGTGGCCACAGAAACACCATATATTTT	CAWSGHRNTIYF
16	-	TRBV14	TRBJ1-3	-	TGTGCCAGCAGCCAAGAAAGGACAGCTTCTGGAAACACCATATATTTT	CASSQERTASGNTIYF
13	few	TRBV7-9	TRBJ1-2	TRBD1	TGTTCCAGCAGCTTAGAGACAGGGGATGGCTACACCTTC	CSSSLETGDGYTF
14	-	TRBV5-4	TRBJ1-1	-	TGTGCCAGCAGCTTGGGCCAGGGAAACGCTGAAGCTTTCTTT	CASSLGQGNAEAFF
16	-	TRBV27	TRBJ2-1	TRBD2	TGTGCCAGCAGGGTACTAGCGGGAGGGCACAACAATGAGCAGTTCTTC	CASRVLAGGHNNEQFF
15	-	TRBV4-1	TRBJ1-2	-	TGCGCCAGCAGCCGGGCGGGGGCAACTCGGGGTGGCTACACCTTC	CASSRAGATRGGYTF
11	-	TRBV6-1	TRBJ1-1	-	TGTGCTTCGTACCGCGAACTTAGAGCTTTCTTT	CASYRELRAFF
18	-	TRBV5-1	TRBJ2-7	TRBD1	TGCGCCAGCAGCCTAACGGGACAGGTAGCCGATAGCTCCTACGAGCAGTACTTC	CASSLTGQVADSSYEQYF
17	once	TRBV4-3	TRBJ2-3	-	TGCGCCAGCAGCCAAGAAGGGGGGGGGCGCGGCACAGATACGCAGTATTTT	CASSQEGGGRGTDTQYF
14	-	TRBV9	TRBJ1-2	TRBD1	TGTGCCAGCAGTGGGGGGACAGGGCGATATGGCTACACCTTC	CASSGGTGRYGYTF
17	-	TRBV27	TRBJ2-7	-	TGTGCCAGCAGTTTCAACCCTGTAGGGGGAATTCCCTACGAGCAGTACTTC	CASSFNPVGGIPYEQYF
19	-	TRBV27	TRBJ2-7	TRBD2	TGTGCCAGCAGTTCAGCCGGGACTAGCGGGAGAGCGATGGGCGGCGAGCAGTACTTC	CASSSAGTSGRAMGGEQYF
15	-	TRBV4-3	TRBJ2-7	TRBD2	TGCGCCAGCAGCCACCCCGGGACTAGGTTTTCCGAGCAGTACTTC	CASSHPGTRFSEQYF
17	-	TRBV7-2	TRBJ2-1	-	TGTGCCAGCAGCTTAGCGACGGGGGGCCGGTCCTACAATGAGCAGTTCTTC	CASSLATGGRSYNEQFF